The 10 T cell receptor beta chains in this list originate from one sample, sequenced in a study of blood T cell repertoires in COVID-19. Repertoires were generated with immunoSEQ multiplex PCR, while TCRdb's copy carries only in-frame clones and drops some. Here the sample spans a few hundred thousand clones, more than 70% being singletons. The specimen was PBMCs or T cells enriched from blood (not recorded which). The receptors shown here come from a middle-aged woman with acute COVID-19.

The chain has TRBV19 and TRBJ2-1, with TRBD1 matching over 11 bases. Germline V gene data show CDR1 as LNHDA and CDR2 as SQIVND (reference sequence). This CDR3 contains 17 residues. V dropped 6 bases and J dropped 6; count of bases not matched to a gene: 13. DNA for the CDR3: TGTGCCAGTAGCAAGCGCCCGGGACAGGGGGTGACCAATGAGCAGTTCTTC. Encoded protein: CASSKRPGQGVTNEQFF.

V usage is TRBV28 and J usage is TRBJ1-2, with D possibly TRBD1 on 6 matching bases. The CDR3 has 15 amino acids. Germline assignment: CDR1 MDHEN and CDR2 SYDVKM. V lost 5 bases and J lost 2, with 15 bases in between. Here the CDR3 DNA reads TGTGCCAGCAGTCCCCGGGACAAGATAAACTATGGCTACACCTTC. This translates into CASSPRDKINYGYTF.

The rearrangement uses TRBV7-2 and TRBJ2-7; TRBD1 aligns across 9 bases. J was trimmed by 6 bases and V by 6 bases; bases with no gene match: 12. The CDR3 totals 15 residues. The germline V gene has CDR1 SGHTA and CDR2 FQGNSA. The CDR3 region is CASSSLGTGFGEQYF. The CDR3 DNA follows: TGTGCCAGCAGTTCATTAGGGACAGGGTTCGGCGAGCAGTACTTC.

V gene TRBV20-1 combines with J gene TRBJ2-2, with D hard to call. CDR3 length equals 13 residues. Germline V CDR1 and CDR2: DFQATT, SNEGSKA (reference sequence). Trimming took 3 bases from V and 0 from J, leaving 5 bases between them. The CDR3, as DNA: TGCAGTGCTAGTCCCTCGAACACCGGGGAGCTGTTTTTT. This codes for CSASPSNTGELFF.

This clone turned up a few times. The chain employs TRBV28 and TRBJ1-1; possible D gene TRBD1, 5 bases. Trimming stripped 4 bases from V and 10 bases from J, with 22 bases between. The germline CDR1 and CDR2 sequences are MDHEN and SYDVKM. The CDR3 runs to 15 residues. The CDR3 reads CASSSQRWQGLAAFF. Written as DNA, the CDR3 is TGTGCCAGCAGTTCCCAGCGATGGCAGGGACTGGCAGCTTTCTTT.

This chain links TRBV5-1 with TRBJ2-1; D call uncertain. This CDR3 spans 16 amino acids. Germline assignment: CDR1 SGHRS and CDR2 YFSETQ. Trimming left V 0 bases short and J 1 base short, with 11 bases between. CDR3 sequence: CASSLGQKWSYNEQFF. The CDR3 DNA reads TGCGCCAGCAGCTTGGGACAAAAATGGTCCTACAATGAGCAGTTCTTC.

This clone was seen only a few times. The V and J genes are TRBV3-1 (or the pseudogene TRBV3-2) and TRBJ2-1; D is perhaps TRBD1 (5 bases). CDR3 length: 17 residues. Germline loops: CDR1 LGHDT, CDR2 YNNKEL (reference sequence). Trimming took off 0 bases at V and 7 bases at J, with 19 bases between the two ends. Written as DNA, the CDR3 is TGTGCCAGCAGCCAAGACTCCTTTATAACCAGGGCAAATGAGCAGTTCTTC. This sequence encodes CASSQDSFITRANEQFF.

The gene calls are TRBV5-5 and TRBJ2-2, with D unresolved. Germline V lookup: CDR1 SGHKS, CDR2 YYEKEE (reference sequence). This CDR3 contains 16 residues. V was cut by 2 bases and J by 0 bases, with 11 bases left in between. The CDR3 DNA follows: TGTGCCAGCAGCTTCTCTCGGTTCGCGAACACCGGGGAGCTGTTTTTT. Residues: CASSFSRFANTGELFF. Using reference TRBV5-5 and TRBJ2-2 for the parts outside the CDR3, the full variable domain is DAGVTQSPTHLIKTRGQQVTLRCSPISGHKSVSWYQQVLGQGPQFIFQYYEKEERGRGNFPDRFSARQFPNYSSELNVNALLLGDSALYLCASSFSRFANTGELFFGEGSRLTVL.

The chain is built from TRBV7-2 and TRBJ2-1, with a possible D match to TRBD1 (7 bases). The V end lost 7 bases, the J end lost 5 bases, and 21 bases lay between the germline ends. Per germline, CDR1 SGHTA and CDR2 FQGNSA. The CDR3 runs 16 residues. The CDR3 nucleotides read TGTGCCAGCAAAAACTGGGACAGCGGGCTCAACAATGAGCAGTTCTTC. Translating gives CASKNWDSGLNNEQFF.

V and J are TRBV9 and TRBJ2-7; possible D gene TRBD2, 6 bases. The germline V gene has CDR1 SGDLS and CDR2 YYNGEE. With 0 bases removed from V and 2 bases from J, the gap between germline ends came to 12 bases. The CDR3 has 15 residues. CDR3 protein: CASSVGSGPTYEQYF. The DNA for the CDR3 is TGTGCCAGCAGCGTAGGAAGCGGGCCTACCTACGAGCAGTACTTC.